This entry lists 6 T cell receptor beta chains sequenced from one sample in a study of Graves' ophthalmopathy and Graves' hyperthyroidism. TCR beta CDR3 regions were amplified from RNA transcripts. HTBI primers were used in a first-round RT-PCR, which preceded a second-round multiplex PCR. TCRdb used MiXCR to reprocess the multiplex PCR reads, holding one entry per CDR3 protein. The table lists 200,000 to 250,000 distinct CDR3 sequences, just under 30% of them singletons. Sequenced sample: peripheral blood. All receptors come from a man in his fifties with Graves' ophthalmopathy.

The chain links TRBV6-2 or TRBV6-3 to TRBJ1-6; 9 bases line up with TRBD1. There are 15 residues in the CDR3. The V segment lost 6 bases and the J segment 10 bases; nucleotides outside the gene matches: 10. Germline loops: CDR1 MNHEY, CDR2 SVGEGT. CDR3 amino acids: CASSLMTGGSSPLHF. CDR3 nucleotides: TGTGCCAGCAGCTTAATGACAGGGGGAAGCTCACCCCTCCACTTT.

This clonotype was detected many times. This chain links TRBV12-3 or TRBV12-4 with TRBJ2-7; no definite D call. V shed 6 bases and J shed 4 bases, with 10 bases lying between them. The CDR3 loop spans 12 amino acids. CDR3 bases: TGTGCCAGCAGCCGGACCCGGTACGAGCAGTACTTC. It encodes CASSRTRYEQYF.

This clonotype was seen many times. V usage is TRBV7-2 and J usage is TRBJ1-2; the D gene is possibly TRBD1 (6 bases). Germline-derived CDR1 and CDR2 are SGHTA and FQGNSA. With 0 bases removed from V and 2 bases from J, the gap between germline ends came to 10 bases. This CDR3 is built from 15 residues. The CDR3 bases are TGTGCCAGCAGCTTAGCCCGGGGGGCGAACTATGGCTACACCTTC. Amino acids: CASSLARGANYGYTF. The full variable domain, its missing parts supplied by reference TRBV7-2 and TRBJ1-2, is GAGVSQSPSNKVTEKGKDVELRCDPISGHTALYWYRQSLGQGLEFLIYFQGNSAPDKSGLPSDRFSAERTGGSVSTLTIQRTQQEDSAVYLCASSLARGANYGYTFGSGTRLTVV.

This clonotype was found many times. The chain couples TRBV19 to TRBJ2-7, with 13 nucleotides matching TRBD2. Looked up from germline, CDR1 is LNHDA and CDR2 is SQIVND (reference sequence). The CDR3 spans 22 residues. V was clipped by 7 bases and J by 3 bases; unmatched bases: 27. CDR3 loop: CASTLLGPQTSGRHQIGYEQYF. DNA for the CDR3: TGTGCCAGTACCCTCCTAGGGCCCCAGACTAGCGGGAGGCACCAAATTGGCTACGAGCAGTACTTC.

This clonotype was seen at least ten times. CDR3 protein: CASSEGAGAGYEQYF. CDR3 in DNA: TGTGCCAGCAGTGAGGGGGCGGGAGCCGGCTACGAGCAGTACTTC. This chain links TRBV25-1 with TRBJ2-7, with a tentative D call TRBD2 (7 bases). This CDR3 is built from 15 residues. The V end was cut by 3 bases, the J end by 3 bases, with 15 bases between. CDR1 is MGHDK, CDR2 SYGVNS, per germline.

The chain uses TRBV28 and TRBJ1-2; D is unresolved. Germline V gene sequence: CDR1 MDHEN, CDR2 SYDVKM. The germline V and J ends were trimmed by 1 base and 8 bases, with 11 bases remaining between them. This CDR3 is built from 13 residues. This CDR3 reads CASSLSAYRGYTF. As DNA, the CDR3 is TGTGCCAGCAGTTTATCGGCATATCGCGGCTACACCTTC.